The 26 T cell receptor beta chains below come from one sample, sequenced in a study of blood T cell repertoires in COVID-19. Sequenced by immunoSEQ multiplex PCR; TCRdb stores in-frame clones only, minus some. Counted here are fewer than 250,000 clones, 70% to 90% occurring once; the ten biggest clones make up about 4.4%. The specimen sequenced was peripheral blood. The origin of the receptors is a human donor in a cohort sampled during active COVID-19.

J is TRBJ2-1 and V is TRBV19; the D is unclear. The V gene lost 5 bases and the J gene lost 0 bases, with 8 bases spanning the gap. CDR3 length: 14 amino acids. CDR1 is LNHDA, CDR2 SQIVND, per germline (reference sequence). The CDR3, as DNA: TGTGCCAGTAGTGCATCGAGCTCCTACAATGAGCAGTTCTTC. It translates to CASSASSSYNEQFF.

In its sample, this clone was seen a few times. This chain joins TRBV4-3 and TRBJ1-6; D call uncertain. CDR1 LGHNA and CDR2 YSLEER come from the germline V gene. V lost 3 bases, J lost 9 bases, and 21 bases lay in between. The CDR3 is 17 amino acids. The CDR3 reads CASSQDPGRERISPLHF. The CDR3 bases are TGCGCCAGCAGCCAGGATCCCGGACGGGAGAGAATTTCACCCCTCCACTTT.

V and J are TRBV10-1 and TRBJ1-1; D ambiguous. The V end lost 5 bases, the J end lost 4 bases, and 8 bases lay between the germline ends. CDR1 is WNHNN, CDR2 SYGVQD, per germline (reference sequence). The CDR3 contains 12 residues. CDR3 sequence reads: CASSSGGTEAFF. For the CDR3, the DNA is TGCGCCAGCAGTTCCGGAGGCACTGAAGCTTTCTTT.

The genes are TRBV5-6 and TRBJ2-3, with a weak D call TRBD1 (6 bases). Germline-derived CDR1 and CDR2 are SGHDT and YYEEEE. The CDR3 contains 12 residues. Trimming took off 4 bases at V and 9 bases at J, with 12 bases between the two ends. CDR3 loop: CASSPQGSTQYF. The CDR3 nucleotides read TGTGCCAGCAGCCCACAGGGATCCACGCAGTATTTT. Full variable domain (rest looked up from reference TRBV5-6 and TRBJ2-3): DAGVTQSPTHLIKTRGQQVTLRCSPKSGHDTVSWYQQALGQGPQFIFQYYEEEERQRGNFPDRFSGHQFPNYSSELNVNALLLGDSALYLCASSPQGSTQYFGPGTRLTVL.

This clone was observed at least ten times. The rearrangement uses TRBV6-5 and TRBJ2-7; no definite D call. Between the trimmed V and J ends, which lost 4 bases and 11 bases, there was a span of 12 bases. CDR3 size: 11 residues. CDR1 MNHEY and CDR2 SVGAGI come from the germline V gene. The DNA of the CDR3 is TGTGCCAGCAGTTCGAGATATGTGGAGTACTTC. It is translated as CASSSRYVEYF.

CDR3 DNA: TGTGCCAGCAGCTTAGCCCTGACAGGGGGAAACACCATATATTTT. It codes for CASSLALTGGNTIYF. The chain employs TRBV7-2 and TRBJ1-3; 7 bases match TRBD1. Germline trimming cut 0 bases from V and 4 bases from J; bases unmatched to any gene: 3. The length of the CDR3 is 15 residues. The germline V gene has CDR1 SGHTA and CDR2 FQGNSA.

The chain uses TRBV11-2 and TRBJ2-7; 15 bases agree with TRBD2. Looked up from germline, CDR1 is SGHAT and CDR2 is FQNNGV. This CDR3 has 15 residues. The trim removed 4 bases at V and 4 bases at J, leaving 2 bases unmatched. In DNA, the CDR3 is TGTGCCAGCAGCTGGGGGACTAGCGGGAGGTACGAGCAGTACTTC. Protein sequence: CASSWGTSGRYEQYF.

The chain combines TRBV5-6 with TRBJ2-5; D is uncertain. CDR3 size: 14 residues. Germline CDR1 and CDR2: SGHDT and YYEEEE. The germline V and J ends were trimmed by 1 base and 2 bases, with 9 bases remaining between them. CDR3 coding DNA: TGTGCCAGCAGCTTGTGGGCCCCGCAAGAGACCCAGTACTTC. Translation: CASSLWAPQETQYF.

The sample holds one count of this clone. V and J are TRBV5-4 and TRBJ2-7; no firm D call. Between the trimmed V and J ends, which lost 4 bases and 5 bases, there was a span of 13 bases. The CDR3 runs to 13 residues. Germline lookup yields CDR1 SGHNT and CDR2 YYREEE (reference sequence). CDR3 DNA sequence: TGTGCCAGCAGCCGCACGAAGCTCGACGAGCAGTACTTC. Amino acids: CASSRTKLDEQYF.

The chain employs TRBV5-1 and TRBJ2-1, with 13 bases aligning to TRBD2. Germline V CDR1 and CDR2: SGHRS, YFSETQ. V gave up 6 bases and J gave up 7 bases; unmatched junction bases: 7. CDR3 size: 15 residues. CDR3 amino acids: CASTGLAGAGNEQFF. The CDR3 DNA reads TGCGCCAGCACCGGACTAGCGGGAGCAGGGAATGAGCAGTTCTTC.

The chain has TRBV6-5 and TRBJ1-6; 11 positions match TRBD1. Unmatched junction bases numbered 3, after V lost 6 bases and J lost 8 bases. This CDR3 is 14 amino acids long. Looked up from germline, CDR1 is MNHEY and CDR2 is SVGAGI. CDR3 in amino acids: CASRGQGGHSPLHF. The CDR3 nucleotides are TGTGCCAGCAGGGGACAGGGGGGGCATTCACCCCTCCACTTT.

The chain uses TRBV29-1 and TRBJ2-4, with D possibly matching TRBD2 (6 bases). Germline CDR1 SQVTM, CDR2 ANQGSEA. This CDR3 spans 12 amino acids. V was pared by 4 bases and J by 6 bases, with 10 bases between. The CDR3 region is CSVGREGNIQYF. The CDR3 nucleotides are TGCAGCGTTGGGAGGGAAGGAAACATTCAGTACTTC.

This chain connects TRBV24-1 to TRBJ2-1; possibly TRBD1 for D (6 bases). V was pared by 2 bases and J by 6 bases, with 16 bases between. Looked up from germline, CDR1 is KGHDR and CDR2 is SFDVKD. The CDR3 length is 16 residues. CDR3 residues: CATSDYKAGVFNEQFF. In nucleotides, the CDR3 is TGTGCCACCAGTGATTACAAGGCAGGGGTGTTCAATGAGCAGTTCTTC.

The gene calls are TRBV6-4 and TRBJ2-3, with 7 bases aligning to TRBD1. The V gene end was trimmed by 5 bases and the J gene end by 2 bases; junction bases not matched to a gene: 7. Looked up from germline, CDR1 is MRHNA and CDR2 is SNTAGT. The CDR3 contains 15 residues. The CDR3 region has the DNA TGTGCCAGCAGTTCAGGACAGGCACACACAGATACGCAGTATTTT. Residues: CASSSGQAHTDTQYF.

The genes are TRBV5-4 and TRBJ2-3; D may be TRBD2 (6 bases). This CDR3 has 15 amino acids. Germline loops: CDR1 SGHNT, CDR2 YYREEE (reference sequence). The ends were cut back, 3 bases at V and 3 bases at J, with 14 bases in the middle. Here the CDR3 reads CASSSTGEGTDTQYF. In nucleotides, the CDR3 is TGTGCCAGCAGCTCTACGGGGGAAGGGACAGATACGCAGTATTTT.

The V call is TRBV7-8, the J call TRBJ2-7, with 9 bases identical to TRBD1. Per germline, CDR1 SGHVS and CDR2 FQNEAQ. The CDR3 loop spans 15 amino acids. Trimming removed 1 base from V and 1 base from J; junction bases left unmatched: 2. The DNA for the CDR3 is TGTGCCAGCAGCTTAGGGGACAGGGTATCCTACGAGCAGTACTTC. Translating gives CASSLGDRVSYEQYF.

This sequence joins TRBV9 and TRBJ2-7; 9 nucleotides match TRBD1. CDR1 and CDR2 from the germline V gene are SGDLS and YYNGEE. The CDR3 spans 14 residues. V was clipped by 2 bases and J by 6 bases; unmatched bases: 6. CDR3: CASSVGQGISEQYF. The DNA of the CDR3 is TGTGCCAGCAGCGTCGGACAGGGGATTAGCGAGCAGTACTTC.

This chain connects TRBV11-3 to TRBJ2-1, with D possibly TRBD2 on 5 matching bases. The CDR3 extends over 15 amino acids. CDR1 and CDR2 from the germline V gene are SGHNT and YENEEA. V was trimmed by 2 bases and J by 2 bases, leaving 10 bases between them. CDR3 DNA: TGTGCCAGCAGCTTAAGGAGCGGTCCCTACAATGAGCAGTTCTTC. Translated: CASSLRSGPYNEQFF.

The chain employs TRBV7-2 and TRBJ2-2; 7 bases match TRBD2. With V trimmed by 1 base and J by 5 bases, 4 bases remained unmatched. CDR3 size: 15 residues. Germline values: CDR1 SGHTA, CDR2 FQGNSA. The CDR3 protein is CASSLEAGATGELFF. The CDR3 region has the DNA TGTGCCAGCAGCTTAGAGGCGGGAGCTACCGGGGAGCTGTTTTTT.

V usage is TRBV7-8 and J usage is TRBJ1-4; D might be TRBD1 (6 bases). The length of the CDR3 is 16 residues. V was trimmed by 5 bases and J by 3 bases, leaving 16 bases between them. From germline, CDR1 is SGHVS and CDR2 FQNEAQ. CDR3 DNA: TGTGCCAGCAGCCGCATACAGGGTGGGGCTAATGAAAAACTGTTTTTT. This encodes CASSRIQGGANEKLFF.

This clone was seen once. This chain joins TRBV24-1 and TRBJ2-2, with 7 bases that match TRBD1. Germline V gene sequence: CDR1 KGHDR, CDR2 SFDVKD. V lost 4 bases to trimming and J lost 5 bases; unmatched junction nucleotides: 3. There are 14 residues in the CDR3. The CDR3 region is CATSEGGYTGELFF. Written as DNA, the CDR3 is TGTGCCACCAGTGAAGGGGGCTATACCGGGGAGCTGTTTTTT.

In its sample, this clone was seen once. The chain combines TRBV7-6 with TRBJ1-5, with a weak D call TRBD1 (5 bases). V lost 1 base to trimming and J lost 2 bases, with 15 bases between them. The CDR3 runs 17 residues. Germline assignment: CDR1 SGHVS and CDR2 FNYEAQ. CDR3 DNA: TGTGCCAGCAGCTTAGGGGGAGGACAAAGGGGCAATCAGCCCCAGCATTTT. This codes for CASSLGGGQRGNQPQHF.

This chain connects TRBV30 to TRBJ1-1, with D possibly being TRBD1 (5 bases). CDR3 length: 13 amino acids. The germline V and J ends were trimmed by 0 bases and 1 base, with 6 bases remaining between them. Per germline, CDR1 GTSNPN and CDR2 SVGIG (reference sequence). The CDR3 coding sequence is TGTGCCTGGAGTGTGGGGGGGAACACTGAAGCTTTCTTT. Its protein product is CAWSVGGNTEAFF.

The CDR3 sequence: CASSQVGDGRDYGYTF. The CDR3 nucleotides read TGTGCCAGCAGCCAAGTGGGAGACGGGCGGGACTATGGCTACACCTTC. The gene calls are TRBV3-1 (or the pseudogene TRBV3-2) and TRBJ1-2; D is unresolved. Trimming left V 1 base short and J 3 bases short, with 15 bases between. This CDR3 has 16 residues. Germline lookup yields CDR1 LGHDT and CDR2 YNNKEL (reference sequence).

The chain employs TRBV25-1 and TRBJ2-1, with D possibly being TRBD1 (6 bases). The CDR3 has 18 amino acids. V was clipped by 7 bases and J by 2 bases, with 24 bases between them. The germline gives CDR1 MGHDK, CDR2 SYGVNS. The CDR3 DNA reads TGTGCCAGCACAAATCGAAGGGCCGGGACAACTACCTACAATGAGCAGTTCTTC. Translation: CASTNRRAGTTTYNEQFF.

V is TRBV27 and J is TRBJ2-1; 8 nucleotides agree with TRBD1. Germline V gives CDR1 MNHEY, CDR2 SMNVEV (reference sequence). There are 14 residues in the CDR3. Unmatched junction bases numbered 11, after V lost 7 bases and J lost 9 bases. The CDR3 is CASTSGGGQGEQFF. The CDR3 nucleotides are TGTGCCAGCACTTCAGGGGGCGGACAAGGTGAGCAGTTCTTC.